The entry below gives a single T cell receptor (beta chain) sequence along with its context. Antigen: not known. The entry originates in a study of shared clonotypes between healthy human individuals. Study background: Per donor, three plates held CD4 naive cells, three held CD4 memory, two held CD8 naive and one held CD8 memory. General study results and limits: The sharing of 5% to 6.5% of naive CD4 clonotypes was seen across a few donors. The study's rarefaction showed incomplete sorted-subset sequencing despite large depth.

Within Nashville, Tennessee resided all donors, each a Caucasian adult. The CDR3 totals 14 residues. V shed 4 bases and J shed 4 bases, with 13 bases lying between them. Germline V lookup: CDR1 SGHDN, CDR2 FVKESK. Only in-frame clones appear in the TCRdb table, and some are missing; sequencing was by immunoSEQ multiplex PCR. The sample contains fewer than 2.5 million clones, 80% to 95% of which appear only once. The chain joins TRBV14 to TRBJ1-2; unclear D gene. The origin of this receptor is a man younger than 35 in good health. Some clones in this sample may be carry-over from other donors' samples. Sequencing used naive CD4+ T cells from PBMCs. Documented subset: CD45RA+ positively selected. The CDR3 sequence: CASSRLPRGYGYTF. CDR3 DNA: TGTGCCAGCAGCCGACTCCCCCGGGGCTATGGCTACACCTTC.